The 11 T cell receptor beta chains reported below all come from one sample, sequenced in a study of T cell repertoires in cytomegalovirus infection. MiXCR, run by TCRdb on the reads, gives a single entry per CDR3 protein. The table lists around 290,000 distinct CDR3 sequences, about 26% of them singletons. Sequencing was performed on PBMCs. The receptors come from a human donor in good health (CMV status not recorded). Some clones in this sample may be carry-over from other donors' samples.

This clonotype occurred a few times. In DNA form, the CDR3 reads TGTGCCAGCAGCATAGACCTATCCTACGAGCAGTACTTC. It yields the protein CASSIDLSYEQYF. This chain connects TRBV5-6 to TRBJ2-7; unclear D gene. The CDR3 is made up of 13 amino acids. Trimming shortened V by 4 bases and J by 1 base, and 9 bases separated the two germline ends. CDR1 is SGHDT, CDR2 YYEEEE, per germline.

This sequence joins TRBV20-1 and TRBJ2-3; D may be TRBD2 (6 bases). The CDR3 is made up of 12 amino acids. Germline-derived CDR1 and CDR2 are DFQATT and SNEGSKA (reference sequence). CDR3 residues: CSPLGGTDTQYF. CDR3 nucleotide sequence: TGCAGCCCGCTGGGAGGTACAGATACGCAGTATTTT.

This clonotype was picked up many times. The rearrangement joins TRBV7-2 to TRBJ2-7; 8 bases are a match to TRBD1. Trimming removed 2 bases from V and 4 bases from J; junction bases left unmatched: 7. Germline V gene lookup returns CDR1 SGHTA and CDR2 FQGNSA. CDR3 length: 15 residues. CDR3: CASSLSVTGVYEQYF. CDR3 nucleotides: TGTGCCAGCAGCTTATCGGTGACAGGGGTTTACGAGCAGTACTTC.

This rearrangement joins TRBV7-9 to TRBJ1-1; no reliable D call. Trimming took off 6 bases at V and 4 bases at J, with 12 bases between the two ends. Germline values: CDR1 SEHNR, CDR2 FQNEAQ (reference sequence). The CDR3 covers 13 residues. In DNA form, the CDR3 reads TGTGCCAGCAGTAACGCGGGGAGCACTGAAGCTTTCTTT. Translation: CASSNAGSTEAFF.

Many counts were recorded for this clonotype. The chain joins TRBV7-2 to TRBJ2-5; 8 nucleotides align to TRBD2. Germline V gives CDR1 SGHTA, CDR2 FQGNSA. Trimming cost V 5 bases and J 1 base; bases outside gene matches: 6. The CDR3 sequence is 15 residues long. CDR3 in amino acids: CASSQPLAAQETQYF. DNA for the CDR3: TGTGCCAGCAGCCAACCACTAGCGGCCCAAGAGACCCAGTACTTC.

This clonotype was observed many times. The chain uses TRBV7-2 and TRBJ2-7; 13 bases agree with TRBD2. Trimming took 6 bases from V and 3 from J; bases not matched to a gene: 17. The CDR3 loop spans 19 amino acids. CDR1 is SGHTA, CDR2 FQGNSA, per germline. The CDR3 sequence is CASRELGLAGPYGHYEQYF. The DNA for the CDR3 is TGTGCCAGCAGGGAATTGGGACTAGCGGGGCCCTATGGGCACTACGAGCAGTACTTC.

The genes are TRBV18 and TRBJ1-6; D possibly corresponds to TRBD1 (5 bases). With 6 bases removed from V and 11 bases from J, the gap between germline ends came to 17 bases. The CDR3 has 14 residues. CDR1 is KGHSH and CDR2 is LQKENI in the germline V gene. CDR3 coding DNA: TGTGCCAGCTCGGCGGGACGGGTTAGCGCACCCCTCCACTTT. Translating it yields CASSAGRVSAPLHF.

In its sample, this clonotype was seen a few times. This chain links TRBV28 with TRBJ1-3; D call uncertain. The CDR3 runs to 16 residues. Germline assignment: CDR1 MDHEN and CDR2 SYDVKM. Trimming cost V 2 bases and J 0 bases, with 11 bases left between them. CDR3 sequence reads: CASSLRRSFSGNTIYF. The DNA of the CDR3 is TGTGCCAGCAGTTTACGCAGAAGCTTCTCTGGAAACACCATATATTTT.

The chain combines TRBV29-1 with TRBJ2-7; D unresolved. The CDR3 is 12 residues long. The germline V gene encodes CDR1 SQVTM and CDR2 ANQGSEA. V was clipped by 5 bases and J by 5 bases, with 13 bases between them. The CDR3 bases are TGCAGCGTTCGGAGTAACAGCAACGAGCAGTACTTC. Amino acids: CSVRSNSNEQYF.

This clonotype appeared a few times. The chain uses TRBV4-1 and TRBJ2-3; 9 bases match TRBD2. This CDR3 is 17 amino acids long. The V gene end was trimmed by 0 bases and the J gene end by 5 bases; junction bases not matched to a gene: 9. CDR1 is MGHRA, CDR2 YSYEKL, per germline. CDR3 in amino acids: CASSQDPGGGAVDTQYF. CDR3 DNA sequence: TGCGCCAGCAGCCAAGATCCGGGCGGGGGGGCGGTAGATACGCAGTATTTT.

This clonotype was observed a few times. The rearrangement links TRBV5-1 to TRBJ1-4; D call uncertain. CDR3 length: 14 residues. Germline CDR1 and CDR2: SGHRS and YFSETQ. Trimming cost V 0 bases and J 4 bases, with 7 bases left between them. CDR3 loop: CASSLASDNEKLFF. The CDR3 coding sequence is TGCGCCAGCAGCTTGGCTTCCGATAATGAAAAACTGTTTTTT.